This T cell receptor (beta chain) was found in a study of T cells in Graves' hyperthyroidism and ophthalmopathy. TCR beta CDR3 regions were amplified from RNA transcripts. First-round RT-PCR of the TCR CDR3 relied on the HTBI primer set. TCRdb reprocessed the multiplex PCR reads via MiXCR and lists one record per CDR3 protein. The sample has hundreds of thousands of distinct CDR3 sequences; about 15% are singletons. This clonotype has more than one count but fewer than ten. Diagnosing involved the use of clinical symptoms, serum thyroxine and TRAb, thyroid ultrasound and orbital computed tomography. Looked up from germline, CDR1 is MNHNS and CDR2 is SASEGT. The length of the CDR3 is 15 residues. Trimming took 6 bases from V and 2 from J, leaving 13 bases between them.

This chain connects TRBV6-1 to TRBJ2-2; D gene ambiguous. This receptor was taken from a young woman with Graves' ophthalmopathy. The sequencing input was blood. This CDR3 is CASSDLPPNTGELFF. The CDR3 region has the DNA TGTGCCAGCAGCGATCTCCCGCCCAACACCGGGGAGCTGTTTTTT.